This TCR beta chain was recovered during a study of shared clonotypes between healthy human individuals. CD45RO-negative CD8 cells positively selected for CCR7 made up the naive population, which excluded terminally differentiated effector memory CD45RA+ cells. Libraries were prepared by immunoSEQ multiplex PCR; TCRdb keeps only in-frame clonotypes and omits some of them. Of roughly 600,000 clones listed, roughly 98% are singletons. The CDR3 has 14 amino acids. Trimming shortened V by 6 bases and J by 0 bases, and 6 bases separated the two germline ends. Per germline, CDR1 MNHEY and CDR2 SMNVEV (reference sequence).

Sequenced: naive CD8+ T cells sorted from blood. This TCR was recovered from a man under 40 in good health. The chain carries TRBV27 and TRBJ2-6; no clear D gene. The CDR3 DNA sequence: TGTGCCAGCAGCCCGGGCTCTGGGGCCAACGTCCTGACTTTC. Amino acids: CASSPGSGANVLTF.